A selection of T cell receptor beta chains follows, all from one sample in a study of blood T cell repertoires in COVID-19. Profiling relied on immunoSEQ multiplex PCR, and the TCRdb table lists in-frame clones only, not all of them. The table records about 50,000 clones, approximately 84% of them present only once. The sequenced sample was peripheral blood. These receptors were taken from a man between 65 and 80 years old with active COVID-19. Each CDR3 is given with its conserved first and last residue. Fields, in order: clone size, CDR3 length, D gene, V gene, J gene, CDR3 DNA, CDR3 protein. The D gene is left open where the match is weak. Clone size is given for some rows only: seen once, a few or many times, or a class if the clone is expanded.

.	19	TRBD2	TRBV5-5	TRBJ2-1	TGTGCCAGCAGCTTGATGGGTACTAGCGGGAGCAACACCTACAATGAGCAGTTCTTC	CASSLMGTSGSNTYNEQFF
once	15	TRBD2	TRBV5-4	TRBJ2-1	TGTGCCAGCAGCCCCAGCGGGGACTCCTACAATGAGCAGTTCTTC	CASSPSGDSYNEQFF
.	19	TRBD2	TRBV4-1	TRBJ2-3	TGCGCCAGCAGCCAAGATAGGGTTGGGACTAGAAAGGAGTCAGATACGCAGTATTTT	CASSQDRVGTRKESDTQYF
.	15	.	TRBV9	TRBJ2-2	TGTGCCAGCAGCCCCCCCAGGGTTCGGACCGGGGAGCTGTTTTTT	CASSPPRVRTGELFF
.	16	TRBD1	TRBV5-4	TRBJ1-1	TGTGCCAGCAGCCAAAAAAACAGGGGCATGAACACTGAAGCTTTCTTT	CASSQKNRGMNTEAFF
.	16	TRBD2	TRBV7-2	TRBJ2-3	TGTGCCAGCAGTTATACACTAGCGGAGTTCACAGATACGCAGTATTTT	CASSYTLAEFTDTQYF
once	16	TRBD2	TRBV7-2	TRBJ2-7	TGTGCCAGCAGCTCCCGCCGGGCTAGCGGTCCCTACGAGCAGTACTTC	CASSSRRASGPYEQYF
once	16	TRBD1	TRBV6-5	TRBJ1-2	TGTGCCAGCAGTTACGGGGGACAGGGAGGGTTGGGTGGCTACACCTTC	CASSYGGQGGLGGYTF
.	12	.	TRBV27	TRBJ1-1	TGTGCCAGCAGCAGACTTGGCACTGAAGCTTTCTTT	CASSRLGTEAFF
once	14	.	TRBV4-2	TRBJ2-7	TGTGCCAGCAGCCAAGTTACGGGGAACTACGAGCAGTACTTC	CASSQVTGNYEQYF
.	15	TRBD2	TRBV15	TRBJ2-1	TGTGCCACCAGCAGGTCTAGCGGCCCCTACAATGAGCAGTTCTTC	CATSRSSGPYNEQFF
.	17	TRBD2	TRBV9	TRBJ2-6	TGTGCCAGCAGCGCTACGTCGGGGGGCTCTGGGGCCAACGTCCTGACTTTC	CASSATSGGSGANVLTF
.	14	.	TRBV7-9	TRBJ2-3	TGTGCCAGCACCGAGGGTGGGGGCACAGATACGCAGTATTTT	CASTEGGGTDTQYF
.	17	TRBD1	TRBV4-2	TRBJ2-4	TGTGCCACCAGCCAAGATCCGGGACAGGGGGGGGAAAACATTCAGTACTTC	CATSQDPGQGGENIQYF
.	16	TRBD1	TRBV6-5	TRBJ2-7	TGTGCCAGCAGTTACATTGGGGACAGGGGGGTTTACGAGCAGTACTTC	CASSYIGDRGVYEQYF
.	15	TRBD1	TRBV19	TRBJ2-5	TGTGCCAGTACCCTGGGGACAGGGGGCTTCGAGACCCAGTACTTC	CASTLGTGGFETQYF
.	15	.	TRBV27	TRBJ2-3	TGTGCCAGCAGACCCTTGGTTAGTAGCACAGATACGCAGTATTTT	CASRPLVSSTDTQYF
.	15	TRBD2	TRBV13	TRBJ2-5	TGTGCCAGCAGCTCCATAGCGGGAGGGAAAGAGACCCAGTACTTC	CASSSIAGGKETQYF
.	21	TRBD2	TRBV9	TRBJ2-1	TGTGCCAGCAGCCCAAAACTTCCGGGACTAGCGGACTCATTTTCCTACAATGAGCAGTTCTTC	CASSPKLPGLADSFSYNEQFF
.	17	TRBD2	TRBV4-2	TRBJ2-3	TGTGCCAGCAGCCAAGATTGGCTAGCGGGAGTTACAGATACGCAGTATTTT	CASSQDWLAGVTDTQYF
.	13	.	TRBV7-3	TRBJ2-2	TGTGCCAGCGGGTACAGCTACACCGGGGAGCTGTTTTTT	CASGYSYTGELFF
.	16	.	TRBV19	TRBJ1-5	TGTGCCAGTAGTATAGAATCCCCTTATAGCAATCAGCCCCAGCATTTT	CASSIESPYSNQPQHF
.	14	TRBD2	TRBV20-1	TRBJ2-3	TGCAGTGCTAGTGGGGGAGGGGTGCTGGATACGCAGTATTTT	CSASGGGVLDTQYF
.	10	.	TRBV6-1	TRBJ1-4	TGTGCCAGCAGTGAAAGTGATTTACTCTTT	CASSESDLLF
few	11	.	TRBV5-6	TRBJ2-7	TGTGCCAGCAGCTTGCAATACGAGCAGTACTTC	CASSLQYEQYF
.	10	.	TRBV7-9	TRBJ1-1	TGTGCCAGCGCCGGGAAGATGTCTTTCTTT	CASAGKMSFF
.	16	TRBD1	TRBV11-3	TRBJ1-5	TGTGCCAGCAGCTTAAGGGGACAGGGAGACAATCAGCCCCAGCATTTT	CASSLRGQGDNQPQHF
.	14	.	TRBV4-3	TRBJ1-1	TGCGCCAGCAGCCAAGATTGGCTTTTGCAAAATGTTTTCTTT	CASSQDWLLQNVFF
.	18	TRBD2	TRBV4-3	TRBJ2-3	TGCGCCAGCAGCCAAGATCTTGTAAGCGGGAGAAGCACAGATACGCAGTATTTT	CASSQDLVSGRSTDTQYF
.	17	TRBD2	TRBV15	TRBJ2-7	TGTGCCACCAGCAGAGAGTTTATGACTAGCGCGACCTACGAGCAGTACTTC	CATSREFMTSATYEQYF
.	14	TRBD1	TRBV19	TRBJ1-1	TGTGCCAGCTGGACAGGGGTGAAGGACACTGAAGCTTTCTTT	CASWTGVKDTEAFF
few	13	TRBD1	TRBV19	TRBJ1-2	TGTGCCAGTAGGCGGACAGGGGGCTATGGCTACACCTTC	CASRRTGGYGYTF
.	13	.	TRBV19	TRBJ1-1	TGTGCCAGTGTCAGACTGGGAGGGACTGAAGCTTTCTTT	CASVRLGGTEAFF